Shown below are 20 T cell receptor beta chains from a single sample sequenced in a study of T-cell reconstitution after alpha-beta-depleted transplantation in children. The authors prepared the TCRbeta library with unique molecular identifiers. One entry per CDR3 protein, called by TCRdb with MiXCR from the PCR reads. The table has around 600,000 distinct CDR3 sequences, over 9.5% seen once; the top ten hold less than 4.5%. This specimen was PBMCs from the stem cell graft donor, taken from the stem cell graft. These receptors all stem from a human donor who donated a stem cell graft to a child with acute myeloid leukemia.

Notes on this clonotype: One junction end does not reproduce the germline sequence, and a read error may be involved. The J gene is TRBJ2-5, the V gene TRBV14; no firm D call. Germline V gives CDR1 SGHDN, CDR2 FVKESK. The CDR3 extends over 15 amino acids. The CDR3 spells CASSQDPGHEETQYF. For the CDR3, the DNA is TGTGCCAGCAGTCAAGATCCCGGGCACGAAGAGACCCAGTACTTC.

This chain links TRBV6-1 with TRBJ2-7, with 10 bases aligning to TRBD2. Germline V gene data show CDR1 as MNHNS and CDR2 as SASEGT. This CDR3 is 15 amino acids long. Trimming removed 5 bases from V and 7 bases from J; junction bases left unmatched: 11. Here the CDR3 reads CASSTLAGDVREQYF. The CDR3 DNA reads as TGTGCCAGCAGTACGCTAGCGGGAGATGTAAGAGAGCAGTACTTC.

This clonotype has ten or more counts. The chain couples TRBV12-3 or TRBV12-4 to TRBJ2-7; no definite D call. V was trimmed by 5 bases and J by 2 bases, leaving 7 bases between them. The CDR3 sequence is 12 residues long. Here the CDR3 reads CASSMGTYEQYF. The CDR3 nucleotides read TGTGCCAGCAGTATGGGGACCTACGAGCAGTACTTC.

The rearrangement uses TRBV3-1 and TRBJ2-1; 7 bases are a match to TRBD2. The CDR3 extends over 16 amino acids. CDR1 and CDR2 from the germline V gene are LGHDT and YNNKEL (reference sequence). Germline trimming cut 4 bases from V and 0 bases from J; bases unmatched to any gene: 6. The CDR3 nucleotides read TGTGCCAGCAGCCGAGGAAGCGGGAACTCCTACAATGAGCAGTTCTTC. This sequence encodes CASSRGSGNSYNEQFF.

The sample holds one count of this clonotype. The rearrangement joins TRBV20-1 to TRBJ2-1; 7 nucleotides match TRBD2. The trim removed 0 bases at V and 6 bases at J, leaving 11 bases unmatched. The germline V gene has CDR1 DFQATT and CDR2 SNEGSKA (reference sequence). CDR3 size: 16 residues. The CDR3, as DNA: TGCAGTGCTAGAGATGTCAGGGCTGGGGGGGTCAATGAGCAGTTCTTC. Protein product: CSARDVRAGGVNEQFF.

CDR3 DNA: TGCAGCGGGAACGTTGGGTTAATGGGCTACACCTTC. It specifies CSGNVGLMGYTF. The rearrangement joins TRBV29-1 to TRBJ1-2; no clear D. The germline gives CDR1 SQVTM, CDR2 ANQGSEA. CDR3 length equals 12 residues. The V and J ends lost 7 bases and 8 bases respectively, with 17 bases between them.

There are a few counts of this clonotype. This chain links TRBV18 with TRBJ2-1, with 10 bases aligning to TRBD2. V was clipped by 6 bases and J by 4 bases; unmatched bases: 6. Germline CDR1 reads KGHSH; CDR2 reads LQKENI. The CDR3 has 15 amino acids. The chain's CDR3 is CASSKGTSDYNEQFF. The CDR3 DNA reads TGTGCCAGCTCTAAGGGGACTAGCGATTACAATGAGCAGTTCTTC.

This clonotype was detected many times. The chain couples TRBV7-9 to TRBJ2-7; 9 positions match TRBD1. The CDR3 runs 17 residues. V was pared by 3 bases and J by 3 bases, with 12 bases of the junction left unmatched. Germline CDR1 is SEHNR and CDR2 is FQNEAQ (reference sequence). The CDR3 DNA is TGTGCCAGCAGCTTCCGCCACTTGGGACAGGGTGGCTACGAGCAGTACTTC. Translation: CASSFRHLGQGGYEQYF.

This clonotype came up a few times. The chain is built from TRBV9 and TRBJ1-1; no definite D call. Germline lookup yields CDR1 SGDLS and CDR2 YYNGEE. The V and J ends lost 0 bases and 9 bases respectively, with 15 bases between them. The CDR3 runs to 14 residues. The DNA of the CDR3 is TGTGCCAGCAGCGTAGATGCGTCAAGCCGTCAAGCTTTCTTT. Translating gives CASSVDASSRQAFF.

In this sample, this clonotype turned up a few times. The chain couples TRBV4-2 to TRBJ2-5; 7 nucleotides agree with TRBD2. Germline V gene data show CDR1 as LGHNA and CDR2 as YNFKEQ. The CDR3 loop spans 14 amino acids. J gave up 5 bases and V 4 bases, and 7 bases lay outside the gene matches. The CDR3 loop reads CASSRAGRSETQYF. DNA for the CDR3: TGTGCCAGCAGCCGAGCGGGACGGTCTGAGACCCAGTACTTC.

This clonotype was detected only a few times. V and J are TRBV27 and TRBJ1-5, with 8 nucleotides matching TRBD1. Germline lookup yields CDR1 MNHEY and CDR2 SMNVEV (reference sequence). V shed 9 bases and J 9 bases; nucleotides not matched to a gene: 10. The CDR3 has 13 amino acids. CDR3 in DNA: TGTGCCAGTAGGACAGGGTTAGGCTCGCCCCAGCATTTT. As protein: CASRTGLGSPQHF.

This clonotype was counted many times. This sequence joins TRBV12-3 or TRBV12-4 and TRBJ2-5; 7 nucleotides match TRBD2. The CDR3 is 16 amino acids. V shed 3 bases and J 2 bases; nucleotides not matched to a gene: 9. The DNA for the CDR3 is TGTGCCAGCAGTTTTGGTGCGGCTAGCGGTCAAGAGACCCAGTACTTC. It encodes CASSFGAASGQETQYF.

This clonotype occurred a few times. The V and J genes are TRBV7-9 and TRBJ2-5; 8 nucleotides align to TRBD2. Germline V CDR1 and CDR2: SEHNR, FQNEAQ (reference sequence). This CDR3 is built from 15 residues. V gave up 6 bases and J gave up 1 base; unmatched junction bases: 7. In nucleotides, the CDR3 is TGTGCCAGCAGTATGGGTAGCGGGATCCAAGAGACCCAGTACTTC. It specifies CASSMGSGIQETQYF.

This clonotype was counted ten times or more. This chain connects TRBV7-2 to TRBJ2-1, with 7 bases fitting TRBD1. Losses at the gene ends were 5 bases for V and 1 base for J; bases not matched to a gene: 8. Germline-derived CDR1 and CDR2 are SGHTA and FQGNSA. The CDR3 consists of 16 residues. CDR3 region: CASSPLDRVSYNEQFF. CDR3 DNA sequence: TGTGCCAGCAGCCCACTCGACAGGGTGTCCTACAATGAGCAGTTCTTC.

This clonotype has ten or more counts. The V gene is TRBV7-2, the J gene TRBJ1-5; D gene ambiguous. V lost 1 base and J lost 12, with 10 bases in between. The CDR3 contains 12 residues. Germline V gene sequence: CDR1 SGHTA, CDR2 FQGNSA. The CDR3 protein is CASSLEGIIQHF. The DNA of the CDR3 is TGTGCCAGCAGCTTAGAGGGTATTATCCAGCATTTT.

This clonotype occurred many times. This chain uses TRBV6-5 with TRBJ2-5; maybe TRBD1 (6 bases). The CDR3 is 13 residues long. Trimming stripped 5 bases from V and 7 bases from J, with 14 bases between. CDR1 MNHEY and CDR2 SVGAGI come from the germline V gene. CDR3 loop: CASSLQGLGTQYF. CDR3 in DNA: TGTGCCAGCAGTCTACAGGGTCTCGGGACCCAGTACTTC.

There are a few counts of this clonotype. The gene calls are TRBV12-3 or TRBV12-4 and TRBJ2-5; maybe TRBD1 (5 bases). Trimming left V 6 bases short and J 1 base short, with 12 bases between. There are 14 residues in the CDR3. CDR3 sequence reads: CASRTQAAQETQYF. CDR3 nucleotides: TGTGCCAGCAGAACACAGGCGGCCCAAGAGACCCAGTACTTC.

The CDR3 is CASSQGGIGVTSTDTQYF. The CDR3 nucleotides read TGTGCCAGCAGCCAAGGAGGTATCGGGGTCACCAGCACAGATACGCAGTATTTT. This chain uses TRBV3-1 with TRBJ2-3; TRBD2 is a possible D gene (5 bases). Germline assignment: CDR1 LGHDT and CDR2 YNNKEL (reference sequence). V was clipped by 1 base and J by 0 bases, with 17 bases between them. The CDR3 contains 18 residues.

This clonotype was picked up a small number of times. This chain uses TRBV20-1 with TRBJ2-2; 12 nucleotides line up with TRBD2. J gave up 4 bases and V 3 bases, and 9 bases lay outside the gene matches. The CDR3 consists of 17 residues. Germline CDR1 DFQATT, CDR2 SNEGSKA (reference sequence). The CDR3 sequence is CSASRALAGGSTGELFF. CDR3 coding DNA: TGCAGTGCTAGTAGAGCACTAGCGGGAGGAAGCACCGGGGAGCTGTTTTTT.

This clonotype was recorded a few times. CDR3 residues: CASSPSSRIYGYTF. In DNA, the CDR3 is TGTGCCAGCAGCCCTTCGAGCCGGATCTATGGCTACACCTTC. The genes are TRBV7-8 and TRBJ1-2; D not certain. V lost 5 bases and J lost 4, with 14 bases in between. The germline CDR1 and CDR2 sequences are SGHVS and FQNEAQ. The CDR3 loop spans 14 amino acids.